The source of this T cell receptor (beta chain) is a study of neoadjuvant anti-PD-1 for oral cavity cancer. This CDR3 comprises 11 residues. Germline lookup yields CDR1 MDHEN and CDR2 SYDVKM. V was clipped by 6 bases and J by 4 bases, with 4 bases between them. Study-level results: Non-responders to neoadjuvant nivolumab had significantly more clonal PBMC T cells than responders.

Specified time point: after neoadjuvant nivolumab, at surgical resection. Analysis of PBMCs was direct, with no culture step. TCRdb's table, derived via immunoSEQ multiplex PCR, lists solely in-frame clones and lacks some. This table has about 68,000 clones, around 84% appearing once. Only one count was recorded for this clone. Its antigen is not identified. The sequencing here drew on PBMCs, taken after nivolumab (anti-PD-1) treatment. This receptor was obtained from a person aged 35-79 years with oral cavity squamous cell carcinoma. This chain connects TRBV28 to TRBJ1-3; no clear D gene. The CDR3 loop reads CASSRGNTIYF. The DNA for the CDR3 is TGTGCCAGCAGCCGAGGAAACACCATATATTTT.